A selection of T cell receptor beta chains follows, all from one sample in a study of T-cell memory formation after mild COVID-19. Each CDR3 protein gets one entry after TCRdb re-called the 5' RACE reads with MiXCR. The sample consists of a few hundred thousand distinct CDR3 sequences, about a sixth of them appearing once. The sequenced sample consisted of PBMCs or a T cell subset sorted from them (not recorded which). All receptors come from a man younger than 35 who had mild COVID-19 (a few samples of this study predate the infection). Cell type and time point are not known. The conserved cysteine and the conserved F or W are not part of the CDR3 here. Size values are once, few and many counts, or a class for expanded clones, and some rows have none.

TRBV7-2,TRBJ1-2,.,ASSLVGGLNYGYT
TRBV4-1,TRBJ2-4,.,ASSQEMGWYAKNIQY
TRBV21-1,TRBJ1-2,.,ASSKAAAGRSYGYT
TRBV29-1,TRBJ1-2,.,SASSLGRANYGYT
TRBV4-1,TRBJ2-3,.,ASSQVPAGGPSIRSDTQY
TRBV7-2,TRBJ2-5,.,ASSPGGAGVGETQY
TRBV6-5,TRBJ2-1,few,ASSYVVRGEQF
TRBV5-1,TRBJ1-2,many,ASSRDSSYGYT
TRBV5-5,TRBJ2-5,few,ASSPGTSGIETQY
TRBV28,TRBJ2-3,few,ASTLLAGASGADTQY
TRBV7-6,TRBJ1-2,.,ASGQVDYGYT
TRBV29-1,TRBJ1-1,.,SVLGRAVTEAF
TRBV4-1,TRBJ2-3,.,ASSQDPTVISTDTQY
TRBV7-8,TRBJ1-6,.,ASSLGRGYNSPLH
TRBV29-1,TRBJ1-1,few,SVIDTEAF
TRBV7-9,TRBJ2-1,.,ASSPPRDSYNEQF
TRBV7-9,TRBJ2-3,.,SSSSRDYPSTDTQY
TRBV20-1,TRBJ2-1,many,SARDSAGAYNEQF
TRBV9,TRBJ1-4,many,ASSLDSSTNEKLF
TRBV5-5,TRBJ1-1,.,ASSLIRITEAF
TRBV6-2/TRBV6-3,TRBJ1-5,few,ASIGGQGLYSNQPQH
TRBV29-1,TRBJ2-3,few,SVRTSGGSDTQY
TRBV7-9,TRBJ1-1,.,ASIHLRVAEAF
TRBV10-3,TRBJ2-3,.,AISELGGETTDTQY
TRBV6-2/TRBV6-3,TRBJ2-4,.,ASSLVRGAKNIQY
TRBV3-1,TRBJ1-6,few,ASTPRGQDNSPLH
TRBV7-2,TRBJ2-5,many,ASSPWGGSETQY
TRBV24-1,TRBJ2-5,many,ATSDLGTQY
TRBV7-8,TRBJ2-3,.,ASSHRTSVIDTQY
TRBV20-1,TRBJ2-2,.,SAADREDRINTGELF
TRBV4-1,TRBJ2-4,.,ASSQGTGGNIQY
TRBV7-2,TRBJ1-1,few,ASSLVGQDSGTEAF
TRBV7-7,TRBJ2-2,few,ASSYRGPLRGGELF
TRBV7-9,TRBJ1-2,many,ASSLEGDYGYT
TRBV4-2,TRBJ1-6,many,ASSLLGTNSPLH
TRBV5-1,TRBJ1-4,few,ASSLNRGKGEKLF
TRBV7-9,TRBJ1-4,few,ASSFRGAKEKLF
TRBV20-1,TRBJ2-5,.,SAAGQETQY
TRBV7-9,TRBJ1-2,.,ASSSDASYGYT
TRBV4-1,TRBJ1-2,few,ASSHLFGRTGAPYGYT
TRBV24-1,TRBJ1-1,.,ATQEGNTEAF
TRBV7-6,TRBJ2-2,.,ASSLIMNGELF
TRBV7-9,TRBJ2-3,.,ASRTRLAGESTDTQY
TRBV6-6,TRBJ2-2,few,ASVTLADKHTGELF
TRBV4-3,TRBJ2-7,.,ASSPAWGVATYEQY